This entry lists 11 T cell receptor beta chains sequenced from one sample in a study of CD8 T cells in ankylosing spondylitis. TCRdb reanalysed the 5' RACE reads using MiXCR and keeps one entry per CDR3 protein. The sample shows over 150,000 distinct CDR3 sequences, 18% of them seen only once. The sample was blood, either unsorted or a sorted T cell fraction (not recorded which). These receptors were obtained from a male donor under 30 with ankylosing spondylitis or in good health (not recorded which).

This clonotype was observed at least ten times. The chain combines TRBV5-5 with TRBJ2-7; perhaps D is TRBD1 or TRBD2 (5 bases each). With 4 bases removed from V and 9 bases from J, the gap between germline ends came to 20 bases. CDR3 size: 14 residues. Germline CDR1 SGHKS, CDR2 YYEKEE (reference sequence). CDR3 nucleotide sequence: TGTGCCAGCAGCCCCCGCAGAGGGGCGCCCGGGCAGTACTTC. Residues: CASSPRRGAPGQYF.

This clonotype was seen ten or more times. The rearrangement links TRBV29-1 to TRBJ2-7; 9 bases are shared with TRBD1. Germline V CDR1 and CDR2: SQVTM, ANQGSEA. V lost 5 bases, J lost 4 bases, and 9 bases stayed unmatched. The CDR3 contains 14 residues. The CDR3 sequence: CSVRPGTGLYEQYF. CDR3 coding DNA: TGCAGCGTTCGGCCCGGGACAGGGCTGTACGAGCAGTACTTC.

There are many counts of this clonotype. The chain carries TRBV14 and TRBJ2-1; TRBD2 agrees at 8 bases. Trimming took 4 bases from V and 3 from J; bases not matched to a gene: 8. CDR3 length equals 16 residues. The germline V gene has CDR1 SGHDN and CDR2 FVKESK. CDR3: CASSLAGLTFYNEQFF. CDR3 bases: TGTGCCAGCAGCCTAGCGGGACTCACCTTCTACAATGAGCAGTTCTTC.

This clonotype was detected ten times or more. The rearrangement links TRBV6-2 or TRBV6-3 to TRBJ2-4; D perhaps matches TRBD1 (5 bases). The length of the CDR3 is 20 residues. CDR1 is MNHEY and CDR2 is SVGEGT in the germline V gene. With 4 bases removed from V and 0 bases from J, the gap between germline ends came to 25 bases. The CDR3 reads CASSLRTSPGHLLAKNIQYF. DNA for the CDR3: TGTGCCAGCAGTTTAAGGACATCTCCCGGACATCTCCTAGCCAAAAACATTCAGTACTTC.

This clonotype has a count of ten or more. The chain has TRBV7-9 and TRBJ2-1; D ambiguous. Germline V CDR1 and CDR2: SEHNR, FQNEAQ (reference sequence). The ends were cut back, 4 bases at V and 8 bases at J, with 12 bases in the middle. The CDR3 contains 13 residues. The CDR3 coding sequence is TGTGCCAGCAGCTCCCCCCCCATCGATGAGCAGTTCTTC. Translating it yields CASSSPPIDEQFF. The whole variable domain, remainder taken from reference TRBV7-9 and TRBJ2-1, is DTGVSQNPRHKITKRGQNVTFRCDPISEHNRLYWYRQTLGQGPEFLTYFQNEAQLEKSRLLSDRFSAERPKGSFSTLEIQRTEQGDSAMYLCASSSPPIDEQFFGPGTRLTVL.

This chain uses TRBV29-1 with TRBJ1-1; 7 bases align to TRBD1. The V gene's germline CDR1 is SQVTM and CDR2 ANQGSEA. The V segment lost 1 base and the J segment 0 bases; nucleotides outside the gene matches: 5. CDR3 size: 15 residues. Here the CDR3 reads CSVEVGGGLNTEAFF. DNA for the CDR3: TGCAGCGTTGAAGTAGGGGGCGGCCTGAACACTGAAGCTTTCTTT.

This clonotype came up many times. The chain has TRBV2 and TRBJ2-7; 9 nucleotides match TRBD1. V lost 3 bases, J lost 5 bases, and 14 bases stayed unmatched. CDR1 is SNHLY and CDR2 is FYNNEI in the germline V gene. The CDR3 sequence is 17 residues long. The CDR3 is CASSDPVRGQGTDEQYV. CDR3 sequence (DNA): TGTGCCAGCAGTGATCCGGTCCGGGGACAGGGTACGGACGAGCAGTACGTC.

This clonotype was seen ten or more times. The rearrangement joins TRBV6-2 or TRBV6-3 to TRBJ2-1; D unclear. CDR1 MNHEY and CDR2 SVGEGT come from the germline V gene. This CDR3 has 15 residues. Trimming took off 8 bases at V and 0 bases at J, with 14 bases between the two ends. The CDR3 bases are TGTGCCAGCTCGATTGACGGAGCCTCCTACAATGAGCAGTTCTTC. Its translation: CASSIDGASYNEQFF.

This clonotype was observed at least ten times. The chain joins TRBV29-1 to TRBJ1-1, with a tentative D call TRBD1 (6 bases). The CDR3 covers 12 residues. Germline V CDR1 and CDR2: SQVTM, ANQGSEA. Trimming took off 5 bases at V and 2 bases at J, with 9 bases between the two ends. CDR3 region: CSVPGDNTEAFF. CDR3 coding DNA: TGCAGCGTTCCAGGGGATAACACTGAAGCTTTCTTT. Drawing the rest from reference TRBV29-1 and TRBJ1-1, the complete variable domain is SAVISQKPSRDICQRGTSLTIQCQVDSQVTMMFWYRQQPGQSLTLIATANQGSEATYESGFVIDKFPISRPNLTFSTLTVSNMSPEDSSIYLCSVPGDNTEAFFGQGTRLTVV.

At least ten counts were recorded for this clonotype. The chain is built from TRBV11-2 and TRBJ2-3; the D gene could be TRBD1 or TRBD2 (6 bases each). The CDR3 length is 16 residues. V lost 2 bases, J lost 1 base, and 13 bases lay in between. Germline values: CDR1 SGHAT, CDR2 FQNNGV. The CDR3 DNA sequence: TGTGCCAGCAGCTTAACCGGGGGCAGTCGCACAGATACGCAGTATTTT. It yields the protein CASSLTGGSRTDTQYF. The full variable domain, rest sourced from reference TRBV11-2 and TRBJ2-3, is EAGVAQSPRYKIIEKRQSVAFWCNPISGHATLYWYQQILGQGPKLLIQFQNNGVVDDSQLPKDRFSAERLKGVDSTLKIQPAKLEDSAVYLCASSLTGGSRTDTQYFGPGTRLTVL.

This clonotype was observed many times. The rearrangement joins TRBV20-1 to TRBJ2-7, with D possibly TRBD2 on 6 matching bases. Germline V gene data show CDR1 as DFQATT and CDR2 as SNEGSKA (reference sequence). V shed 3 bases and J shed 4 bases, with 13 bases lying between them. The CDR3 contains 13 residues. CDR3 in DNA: TGCAGTGCTAGTCCCGGGAGCGAGTACGAGCAGTACTTC. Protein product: CSASPGSEYEQYF.